One and the same sample provided the 24 T cell receptor beta chains below, sequenced in a study of blood T cell repertoires in COVID-19. TCRdb's table, derived via immunoSEQ multiplex PCR, lists solely in-frame clones and lacks some. The repertoire holds fewer than 300,000 clones, with 84% as singletons. The sequenced sample consisted of peripheral blood. Receptors originate from a person aged 65 to 85 with COVID-19, enrolled during active disease.

The chain carries TRBV28 and TRBJ1-1, with D perhaps TRBD1 (5 bases). This CDR3 comprises 14 residues. Germline V gives CDR1 MDHEN, CDR2 SYDVKM. The ends were cut back, 7 bases at V and 5 bases at J, with 17 bases in the middle. CDR3 in DNA: TGTGCCAGCAACCTGGGAGGGGTTATGACTGAAGCTTTCTTT. It translates to CASNLGGVMTEAFF.

A single count supports this clone. The V gene is TRBV3-1 (or the pseudogene TRBV3-2), the J gene TRBJ1-4; D remains ambiguous. Germline CDR1 LGHDT, CDR2 YNNKEL (reference sequence). The CDR3 runs to 13 residues. Trimming took 7 bases from V and 8 from J, leaving 14 bases between them. The CDR3, as DNA: TGTGCCAGCACCCCCCGCCTTGGCGAAAAACTGTTTTTT. Encoded protein: CASTPRLGEKLFF.

The chain couples TRBV29-1 to TRBJ2-5; a weak D match, TRBD2 (6 bases). In germline, CDR1 is SQVTM, CDR2 ANQGSEA. This CDR3 contains 12 residues. V lost 6 bases and J lost 2, with 10 bases in between. Written as DNA, the CDR3 is TGCAGCGTCGCGGGGAGACAAGAGACCCAGTACTTC. It translates to CSVAGRQETQYF.

This chain connects TRBV4-2 to TRBJ1-5; a possible D gene is TRBD1 (5 bases). The germline V gene encodes CDR1 LGHNA and CDR2 YNFKEQ. V shed 4 bases and J shed 6 bases, with 19 bases lying between them. The CDR3 has 16 amino acids. Written as DNA, the CDR3 is TGTGCCAGCAGCCCCGCCGGGCAGGGTTTAGGTCAGCCCCAGCATTTT. Residues: CASSPAGQGLGQPQHF.

The rearrangement uses TRBV7-2 and TRBJ1-5; D might be TRBD1 (6 bases). Germline CDR1 reads SGHTA; CDR2 reads FQGNSA. The CDR3 extends over 15 amino acids. Trimming took 2 bases from V and 0 from J, leaving 8 bases between them. The CDR3 DNA reads as TGTGCCAGCAGCTTAAGGGGGATTAGCAATCAGCCCCAGCATTTT. Translation gives CASSLRGISNQPQHF.

The gene calls are TRBV7-9 and TRBJ2-1; 9 nucleotides agree with TRBD1. V lost 6 bases, J lost 8 bases, and 11 bases stayed unmatched. CDR1 and CDR2 from the germline V gene are SEHNR and FQNEAQ (reference sequence). CDR3 length equals 15 residues. The CDR3 DNA reads as TGTGCCAGCAGGGCCGGGACAGGGAGAGGGGATGAGCAGTTCTTC. As protein: CASRAGTGRGDEQFF.

As to this clone: The same CDR3 can be traced to other DNA sequences in this sample. This CDR3 reads CASSLRQGAQETQYF. The CDR3 DNA is TGTGCCAGCAGCCTTAGACAGGGGGCTCAAGAGACCCAGTACTTC. This rearrangement joins TRBV7-9 to TRBJ2-5; the match to TRBD1 covers 10 bases. The germline gives CDR1 SEHNR, CDR2 FQNEAQ (reference sequence). The CDR3 is 15 residues long. Unmatched junction bases numbered 5, after V lost 5 bases and J lost 2 bases.

The chain recombines TRBV30 with TRBJ2-1; D call uncertain. Trimming cost V 2 bases and J 9 bases, with 8 bases left between them. CDR1 and CDR2 from the germline V gene are GTSNPN and SVGIG (reference sequence). This CDR3 has 11 amino acids. In DNA, the CDR3 is TGTGCCTGGAGTCCCACGGGTGAGCAGTTCTTC. Its protein product is CAWSPTGEQFF.

The V gene is TRBV19, the J gene TRBJ2-1, with 8 bases identical to TRBD2. V was clipped by 5 bases and J by 6 bases; unmatched bases: 9. Germline lookup yields CDR1 LNHDA and CDR2 SQIVND (reference sequence). CDR3 length equals 15 residues. Written as DNA, the CDR3 is TGTGCCAGTAGTCCCAGCGGGAGTCACCCCAATGAGCAGTTCTTC. Amino acid sequence: CASSPSGSHPNEQFF.

This clone was counted a few times. V usage is TRBV21-1 and J usage is TRBJ1-6; the table's D call TRBD1 went unverified against the DNA. TRBV21-1 is designated a pseudogene. This CDR3 spans 14 amino acids. The CDR3 DNA follows: TGTGCCAGCAGCTCGGACAGGTGGCTGTTACCCCTCCACTTT. It translates to CASSSDRWLLPLHF.

This chain joins TRBV28 and TRBJ1-3; D gene ambiguous. Germline V gene data show CDR1 as MDHEN and CDR2 as SYDVKM. CDR3 length equals 14 residues. Trimming left V 2 bases short and J 1 base short, with 6 bases between. The CDR3 reads CASSLRSSGNTIYF. Here the CDR3 DNA reads TGTGCCAGCAGTTTAAGGAGTTCTGGAAACACCATATATTTT.

This chain joins TRBV7-7 and TRBJ1-4, with D possibly matching TRBD1 (6 bases). The V end was cut by 1 base, the J end by 0 bases, with 9 bases between. The V gene's germline CDR1 is SSHAT and CDR2 FNYEAQ (reference sequence). This CDR3 is 16 amino acids long. The CDR3 DNA sequence: TGTGCCAGCAGCTTAGGGACAGACCCAACTAATGAAAAACTGTTTTTT. It specifies CASSLGTDPTNEKLFF.

V gene TRBV6-5 combines with J gene TRBJ1-1; D is possibly TRBD1 (5 bases). From germline, CDR1 is MNHEY and CDR2 SVGAGI. CDR3 length equals 15 residues. The V end lost 6 bases, the J end lost 1 base, and 15 bases lay between the germline ends. The CDR3 spells CASSHPGLGNTEAFF. DNA of the CDR3: TGTGCCAGCAGCCATCCAGGGTTGGGGAACACTGAAGCTTTCTTT.

The chain recombines TRBV5-1 with TRBJ1-4; no definite D call. This CDR3 region has 15 residues. Trimming took 3 bases from V and 6 from J, leaving 15 bases between them. Germline values: CDR1 SGHRS, CDR2 YFSETQ. CDR3 coding DNA: TGCGCCAGCAGCTCGTTCCTGGGCCGTGATGAAAAACTGTTTTTT. As protein: CASSSFLGRDEKLFF.

The chain joins TRBV6-2 or TRBV6-3 to TRBJ1-1; D call uncertain. Germline CDR1 is MNHEY and CDR2 is SVGEGT. The length of the CDR3 is 14 residues. Trimming pared 2 bases from V and 4 bases from J, leaving 11 bases between. In DNA form, the CDR3 reads TGTGCCAGCAGTTACGCTCAGGCAGCCACTGAAGCTTTCTTT. Translating gives CASSYAQAATEAFF.

This sequence joins TRBV19 and TRBJ2-6, with D possibly being TRBD1 (7 bases). The length of the CDR3 is 17 residues. The V gene lost 10 bases and the J gene lost 0 bases, with 19 bases spanning the gap. Germline V lookup: CDR1 LNHDA, CDR2 SQIVND (reference sequence). CDR3 in amino acids: CATGRGQGDSGANVLTF. For the CDR3, the DNA is TGTGCCACCGGTCGGGGGCAGGGGGACTCTGGGGCCAACGTCCTGACTTTC.

The count of this clone is one. V is TRBV7-9 and J is TRBJ2-1; possible D gene TRBD2, 5 bases. Trimming pared 3 bases from V and 5 bases from J, leaving 11 bases between. Looked up from germline, CDR1 is SEHNR and CDR2 is FQNEAQ (reference sequence). The CDR3 has 14 residues. CDR3 DNA: TGTGCCAGCAGCTTCGGTGGGAGTAACAATGAGCAGTTCTTC. This gives the protein CASSFGGSNNEQFF.

The rearrangement uses TRBV29-1 and TRBJ2-7; 9 nucleotides agree with TRBD1. The J segment lost 6 bases and the V segment lost 6 bases, leaving 3 bases of the junction unmatched. The CDR3 contains 11 residues. The germline CDR1 and CDR2 sequences are SQVTM and ANQGSEA. The CDR3 protein is CSVEDRGEQYF. CDR3 DNA sequence: TGCAGCGTCGAGGACAGGGGCGAGCAGTACTTC.

CDR3 amino acids: CASSVAWAAQETQYF. The CDR3 nucleotides read TGTGCCAGCAGCGTAGCGTGGGCAGCCCAAGAGACCCAGTACTTC. The rearrangement links TRBV9 to TRBJ2-5; D ambiguous. This CDR3 region has 15 residues. V was pared by 0 bases and J by 1 base, with 10 bases between. Germline V gene lookup returns CDR1 SGDLS and CDR2 YYNGEE.

This chain uses TRBV29-1 with TRBJ2-5; perhaps TRBD2 as D (5 bases). V was pared by 5 bases and J by 2 bases, with 12 bases between. Germline V gene sequence: CDR1 SQVTM, CDR2 ANQGSEA. The CDR3 sequence is 13 residues long. The CDR3 spells CSVRGEIQETQYF. CDR3 sequence (DNA): TGCAGCGTTCGGGGTGAAATTCAAGAGACCCAGTACTTC. The whole variable domain, remainder taken from reference TRBV29-1 and TRBJ2-5, is SAVISQKPSRDICQRGTSLTIQCQVDSQVTMMFWYRQQPGQSLTLIATANQGSEATYESGFVIDKFPISRPNLTFSTLTVSNMSPEDSSIYLCSVRGEIQETQYFGPGTRLLVL.

V gene TRBV28 combines with J gene TRBJ1-5; D unclear. Deletions cut 8 bases from V and 2 bases from J, with 7 bases between. The CDR3 runs to 12 residues. Germline values: CDR1 MDHEN, CDR2 SYDVKM. CDR3 loop: CASLEGNQPQHF. The CDR3 region has the DNA TGTGCCAGCTTAGAAGGCAATCAGCCCCAGCATTTT.

V usage is TRBV19 and J usage is TRBJ1-3; 7 bases are a match to TRBD1. V trimming: 5 bases; J trimming: 0 bases; junction bases outside the gene matches: 4. The germline CDR1 and CDR2 sequences are LNHDA and SQIVND (reference sequence). This CDR3 is 15 amino acids long. In nucleotides, the CDR3 is TGTGCCAGTAGTGAAACAGGGGACTCTGGAAACACCATATATTTT. It translates to CASSETGDSGNTIYF. The full variable domain, its missing parts supplied by reference TRBV19 and TRBJ1-3, is DGGITQSPKYLFRKEGQNVTLSCEQNLNHDAMYWYRQDPGQGLRLIYYSQIVNDFQKGDIAEGYSVSREKKESFPLTVTSAQKNPTAFYLCASSETGDSGNTIYFGEGSWLTVV.

This chain uses TRBV7-2 with TRBJ2-4; perhaps TRBD2 as D (5 bases). Germline V gene data show CDR1 as SGHTA and CDR2 as FQGNSA. CDR3 length: 16 amino acids. V was pared by 5 bases and J by 6 bases, with 20 bases between. The CDR3 DNA reads TGTGCCAGCAGCCAACAAACTACCCTCCGGGGAAACATTCAGTACTTC. It is translated as CASSQQTTLRGNIQYF.

The chain has TRBV5-4 and TRBJ1-4, with 9 bases aligning to TRBD1. Germline CDR1 SGHNT, CDR2 YYREEE (reference sequence). Losses at the gene ends were 4 bases for V and 2 bases for J; bases not matched to a gene: 9. This CDR3 comprises 17 residues. Written as DNA, the CDR3 is TGTGCCAGCAGCCCGGGGACAGGGTCGACGACTAATGAAAAACTGTTTTTT. This gives the protein CASSPGTGSTTNEKLFF. Full variable domain (rest looked up from reference TRBV5-4 and TRBJ1-4): ETGVTQSPTHLIKTRGQQVTLRCSSQSGHNTVSWYQQALGQGPQFIFQYYREEENGRGNFPPRFSGLQFPNYSSELNVNALELDDSALYLCASSPGTGSTTNEKLFFGSGTQLSVL.